The 24 T cell receptor beta chains below come from one sample, sequenced in a study of PD-L1 blockade in urothelial cancer. Noted time point: pretreatment peripheral blood. The assay was immunoSEQ multiplex PCR, and TCRdb's table has in-frame clones only and misses some. Among about 87,000 clones, around 83% were seen once, and the ten largest hold over 2%. Sequencing used PBMCs, obtained around atezolizumab (anti-PD-L1) treatment. The receptors stem from a man in his fifties or sixties with urothelial cancer.

The CDR3 nucleotides read TGTGCCAGCAGCCAGGGGCGGTACACCGGGGAGCTGTTTTTT. Encoded protein: CASSQGRYTGELFF. The chain carries TRBV14 and TRBJ2-2; tentatively, D is TRBD1 (5 bases). V was clipped by 3 bases and J by 3 bases, with 8 bases between them. Germline loops: CDR1 SGHDN, CDR2 FVKESK. The CDR3 consists of 14 residues. Using reference TRBV14 and TRBJ2-2 for the parts outside the CDR3, the full variable domain is EAGVTQFPSHSVIEKGQTVTLRCDPISGHDNLYWYRRVMGKEIKFLLHFVKESKQDESGMPNNRFLAERTGGTYSTLKVQPAELEDSGVYFCASSQGRYTGELFFGEGSRLTVL.

In its sample, this clone was seen many times. The chain has TRBV18 and TRBJ2-7; tentative D call: TRBD2 (6 bases). Trimming stripped 3 bases from V and 5 bases from J, with 14 bases between. This CDR3 is built from 14 residues. The germline CDR1 and CDR2 sequences are KGHSH and LQKENI. The CDR3 nucleotides are TGTGCCAGCTCACCGTCGAGGGAGGTCCACGAGCAGTACTTC. It specifies CASSPSREVHEQYF.

The genes are TRBV5-1 and TRBJ2-2; 7 bases match TRBD1. The CDR3 runs 13 residues. With 4 bases clipped from V and 8 bases from J, the junction kept 5 bases outside the gene matches. Germline CDR1 reads SGHRS; CDR2 reads YFSETQ. In DNA form, the CDR3 reads TGCGCCAGCAGCATGGACAGGTCGGGGGAGCTGTTTTTT. This translates into CASSMDRSGELFF.

The chain uses TRBV6-1 and TRBJ1-4; the match to TRBD1 covers 9 bases. Germline V gene sequence: CDR1 MNHNS, CDR2 SASEGT. The CDR3 spans 13 residues. Trimming at V came to 8 bases and at J to 4 bases, leaving 2 bases not matched to a gene. In DNA form, the CDR3 reads TGTGCCAGCCGGACAGGGGATAATGAAAAACTGTTTTTT. The encoded protein is CASRTGDNEKLFF.

This clone was detected only once. CDR3 nucleotide sequence: TGTGCCAGCAGTCGATCAGGGCAGAACACTGAAGCTTTCTTT. Translated, it gives CASSRSGQNTEAFF. V gene TRBV25-1 combines with J gene TRBJ1-1; TRBD1 might be the D (5 bases). V lost 5 bases and J lost 1, with 11 bases in between. The CDR3 length is 14 residues. Germline lookup yields CDR1 MGHDK and CDR2 SYGVNS.

Here the CDR3 DNA reads TGTGCCAGCAGTCCGGACTACCTCAGCACAGATACGCAGTATTTT. This translates into CASSPDYLSTDTQYF. The genes are TRBV7-2 and TRBJ2-3, with D maybe TRBD2 (6 bases). The germline CDR1 and CDR2 sequences are SGHTA and FQGNSA. With 6 bases removed from V and 0 bases from J, the gap between germline ends came to 13 bases. The CDR3 totals 15 residues.

In DNA form, the CDR3 reads TGCGCCAGCAGCCGCGACAGGCGGACTAGCGGGAACCATGAGCAGTTCTTC. Its translation is CASSRDRRTSGNHEQFF. The J gene is TRBJ2-1, the V gene TRBV5-1, with TRBD2 identical over 12 bases. Germline V lookup: CDR1 SGHRS, CDR2 YFSETQ. The CDR3 is 17 residues long. J gave up 8 bases and V 4 bases, and 13 bases lay outside the gene matches.

This chain links TRBV28 with TRBJ1-2, with D possibly matching TRBD1 (6 bases). The germline gives CDR1 MDHEN, CDR2 SYDVKM. Trimming took 4 bases from V and 6 from J, leaving 12 bases between them. The CDR3 totals 13 residues. CDR3 nucleotides: TGTGCCAGCAGTTCAATCCACAGGGATGGCTACACCTTC. As protein: CASSSIHRDGYTF.

The genes are TRBV2 and TRBJ2-1, with D perhaps matching TRBD2 (6 bases). The CDR3 is 17 amino acids. Germline V gene data show CDR1 as SNHLY and CDR2 as FYNNEI. V was trimmed by 6 bases and J by 6 bases, leaving 24 bases between them. The CDR3 loop reads CASRTDWWSGGTNEQFF. In DNA form, the CDR3 reads TGTGCCAGCAGGACTGACTGGTGGTCCGGGGGTACCAATGAGCAGTTCTTC.

The chain couples TRBV4-1 to TRBJ2-5; possible D gene TRBD2, 6 bases. The CDR3 consists of 16 residues. Trimming removed 2 bases from V and 2 bases from J, with 15 bases in between. Germline-derived CDR1 and CDR2 are MGHRA and YSYEKL. The CDR3 DNA reads TGCGCCAGCAGCCAACCGCGGGGTTCCAAGCAAGAGACCCAGTACTTC. Amino acids: CASSQPRGSKQETQYF.

The rearrangement uses TRBV10-3 and TRBJ2-1, with 8 nucleotides matching TRBD2. The V segment lost 4 bases and the J segment 6 bases; nucleotides outside the gene matches: 8. The V gene's germline CDR1 is ENHRY and CDR2 SYGVKD. The CDR3 extends over 15 amino acids. Written as DNA, the CDR3 is TGTGCCATCAGTGGTGTTCGGACTAGCTCCAATGAGCAGTTCTTC. Its protein product is CAISGVRTSSNEQFF.

V gene TRBV5-1 combines with J gene TRBJ2-7, with 10 bases matching TRBD1. The germline V gene encodes CDR1 SGHRS and CDR2 YFSETQ. The CDR3 sequence is 15 residues long. The trim removed 3 bases at V and 6 bases at J, leaving 9 bases unmatched. The DNA for the CDR3 is TGCGCCAGCAGCTCCCGACAGGGGGCCATGGGCGAGCAGTACTTC. Protein product: CASSSRQGAMGEQYF.

The chain has TRBV5-6 and TRBJ2-7; TRBD1 matches 7 bases. Germline V gene lookup returns CDR1 SGHDT and CDR2 YYEEEE. CDR3 length: 14 residues. The J segment lost 3 bases and the V segment lost 0 bases, leaving 3 bases of the junction unmatched. Here the CDR3 DNA reads TGTGCCAGCAGCTTGGCGACAGGGAACTACGAGCAGTACTTC. Amino acid sequence: CASSLATGNYEQYF.

V and J are TRBV30 and TRBJ1-3; no firm D call. The CDR3 is 16 amino acids. Trimming left V 0 bases short and J 4 bases short, with 16 bases between. Germline CDR1 GTSNPN, CDR2 SVGIG (reference sequence). CDR3 in DNA: TGTGCCTGGAGTGTACCGGGTAACTTTCAAGGAAACACCATATATTTT. This encodes CAWSVPGNFQGNTIYF.

This clone was picked up one time. The rearrangement joins TRBV6-5 to TRBJ1-3; a possible D gene is TRBD1 (6 bases). The CDR3 consists of 14 residues. The germline gives CDR1 MNHEY, CDR2 SVGAGI. The germline V and J ends were trimmed by 6 bases and 2 bases, with 11 bases remaining between them. The CDR3 DNA is TGTGCCAGCAGACTGAAGGGGGCTGGAAACACCATATATTTT. Translating gives CASRLKGAGNTIYF.

The chain has TRBV7-9 and TRBJ1-2; 7 bases line up with TRBD1. Trimming cost V 3 bases and J 1 base; bases outside gene matches: 11. The CDR3 loop spans 17 amino acids. Germline V lookup: CDR1 SEHNR, CDR2 FQNEAQ (reference sequence). CDR3 DNA: TGTGCCAGCAGCTTGGTTAAGGGACAGCCTTTTAACTATGGCTACACCTTC. Translation: CASSLVKGQPFNYGYTF.

This clone was observed a few times. This sequence joins TRBV11-2 and TRBJ2-7, with D possibly TRBD1 on 5 matching bases. The CDR3 totals 10 residues. The germline V gene encodes CDR1 SGHAT and CDR2 FQNNGV. CDR3 sequence: CDSQAGEQYF. CDR3 bases: TGTGACTCACAGGCCGGCGAGCAGTACTTC.

This clone is a singleton in its sample. V is TRBV4-3 and J is TRBJ1-5; D might be TRBD1 (6 bases). With 0 bases removed from V and 4 bases from J, the gap between germline ends came to 10 bases. Germline-derived CDR1 and CDR2 are LGHNA and YSLEER. This CDR3 is 15 amino acids long. The DNA for the CDR3 is TGCGCCAGCAGCCAAGACCGGACAGTTAATCAGCCCCAGCATTTT. Encoded protein: CASSQDRTVNQPQHF.

V usage is TRBV9 and J usage is TRBJ2-5; 8 positions match TRBD2. The V and J ends lost 3 bases and 2 bases, in that order; junction bases with no gene match: 6. CDR1 is SGDLS and CDR2 is YYNGEE in the germline V gene. This CDR3 has 15 residues. The CDR3 region is CASSASGSGQETQYF. CDR3 coding DNA: TGTGCCAGCAGCGCGAGCGGGAGTGGTCAAGAGACCCAGTACTTC.

The V and J genes are TRBV27 and TRBJ2-7; a possible D gene is TRBD1 (6 bases). This CDR3 comprises 15 residues. The germline V gene encodes CDR1 MNHEY and CDR2 SMNVEV (reference sequence). Between the trimmed V and J ends, which lost 3 bases and 1 base, there was a span of 13 bases. The chain's CDR3 is CASSFGQGYSYEQYF. CDR3 DNA sequence: TGTGCCAGCAGTTTTGGTCAGGGGTATTCCTACGAGCAGTACTTC.

The chain links TRBV6-6 to TRBJ2-1; 8 bases are a match to TRBD2. Losses at the gene ends were 2 bases for V and 10 bases for J; bases not matched to a gene: 4. Germline-derived CDR1 and CDR2 are MNHNY and SVGAGI (reference sequence). This CDR3 spans 13 amino acids. The CDR3 DNA follows: TGTGCCAGCAGTTACAGCAGCGGGGGAGAGCAGTTCTTC. This gives the protein CASSYSSGGEQFF.

This chain connects TRBV5-8 to TRBJ2-2; D might be TRBD2 (5 bases). The ends were cut back, 0 bases at V and 0 bases at J, with 9 bases in the middle. Germline CDR1 SGHTS, CDR2 YDEGEE. The CDR3 length is 16 residues. This chain's CDR3 is CASSLESGTNTGELFF. The CDR3, as DNA: TGTGCCAGCAGCTTGGAATCCGGGACGAACACCGGGGAGCTGTTTTTT.

The chain links TRBV28 to TRBJ2-1; the D gene is possibly TRBD2 (5 bases). Germline values: CDR1 MDHEN, CDR2 SYDVKM. V lost 6 bases, J lost 3 bases, and 9 bases lay in between. The CDR3 loop spans 13 amino acids. The CDR3 DNA sequence: TGTGCCAGCAGCCTAGGACTCTACAATGAGCAGTTCTTC. It specifies CASSLGLYNEQFF.

The chain has TRBV11-2 and TRBJ1-2; 8 nucleotides agree with TRBD1. The V segment lost 5 bases and the J segment 8 bases; nucleotides outside the gene matches: 13. The CDR3 runs 15 residues. Germline CDR1 and CDR2: SGHAT and FQNNGV. The CDR3 region has the DNA TGTGCCAGCAGCATCCGGGACAGGCCGTCGGGGGGCTACACCTTC. Its translation is CASSIRDRPSGGYTF.